Following are 6 T cell receptor beta chains from one sample sequenced in a study of Ad26.COV2.S vaccination and SARS-CoV-2 variants. Treatment defined: some 19 received Ad26.COV2.S at low or high dose, single or two shots; roughly five received placebo; per-sample allocation not given. Sampling occurred on day 63 after the first vaccine or placebo injection. Produced via immunoSEQ multiplex PCR; TCRdb's table is partial and in-frame only. The sample has approximately 300,000 clones, just over 85% seen once. The sequenced sample was peripheral blood, obtained in a trial of Ad26.COV2.S vaccine versus placebo. These receptors originate from a person aged 18-60 years who received the Ad26.COV2.S COVID-19 vaccine or a placebo.

The CDR3 DNA reads as TGTGCCAGTAGTATTTATGTCGCGGCTGTAGAGCAGTTCTTC. It encodes CASSIYVAAVEQFF. This rearrangement joins TRBV19 to TRBJ2-1; D gene ambiguous. There are 14 residues in the CDR3. From germline, CDR1 is LNHDA and CDR2 SQIVND (reference sequence). The V end was cut by 3 bases, the J end by 10 bases, with 16 bases between.

This chain links TRBV15 with TRBJ1-2; D ambiguous. CDR1 and CDR2 (germline): LNHNV, YYDKDF (reference sequence). The length of the CDR3 is 13 residues. Between the trimmed V and J ends, which lost 0 bases and 8 bases, there was a span of 10 bases. CDR3 sequence: CATSRDPFGGYTF. Written as DNA, the CDR3 is TGTGCCACCAGCAGAGACCCCTTTGGAGGCTACACCTTC.

This chain uses TRBV13 with TRBJ2-7; D gene uncertain. Germline V gene lookup returns CDR1 PRHDT and CDR2 FYEKMQ (reference sequence). Trimming took 3 bases from V and 5 from J, leaving 23 bases between them. The length of the CDR3 is 17 residues. DNA of the CDR3: TGTGCCAGCAGCTTGGGGAAAAGGCTGGGGAATCTCCACGAGCAGTACTTC. It is translated as CASSLGKRLGNLHEQYF.

J is TRBJ1-5 and V is TRBV30; D is undetermined. Between the trimmed V and J ends, which lost 2 bases and 0 bases, there was a span of 8 bases. The CDR3 contains 14 residues. The V gene's germline CDR1 is GTSNPN and CDR2 SVGIG (reference sequence). The CDR3 loop is CAWSSGSSNQPQHF. The CDR3 region has the DNA TGTGCCTGGAGTTCCGGGTCTAGCAATCAGCCCCAGCATTTT.

This chain connects TRBV7-2 to TRBJ1-1; a possible D gene is TRBD1 (5 bases). V lost 5 bases, J lost 2 bases, and 12 bases lay in between. This CDR3 spans 14 amino acids. Germline assignment: CDR1 SGHTA and CDR2 FQGNSA. CDR3 DNA sequence: TGTGCCAGCAGCCCCAGGGTCTCCAACACTGAAGCTTTCTTT. It translates to CASSPRVSNTEAFF.

This clone was found once. The rearrangement uses TRBV2 and TRBJ2-7, with D perhaps matching TRBD1 (6 bases). This CDR3 contains 14 residues. Germline V CDR1 and CDR2: SNHLY, FYNNEI. V was trimmed by 6 bases and J by 3 bases, leaving 15 bases between them. The CDR3 DNA is TGTGCCAGCAGGAAGGAGAACAGGGTCTACGAGCAGTACTTC. Encoded protein: CASRKENRVYEQYF.